The clone carrying this TCR beta chain came up many times. This sample is drawn from a study of early T cells in non-severe SARS-CoV-2 infection. Study information: The study sequenced bulk RNA from unsorted whole blood, with chains unpaired.

TCRdb re-called the 5' RACE reads through MiXCR, storing one row per CDR3 protein. The sample contains 55,000 or so distinct CDR3 sequences, 6% to 7% of which appear only once. CDR1 and CDR2 (germline): GTSNPN, SVGIG (reference sequence). The CDR3 length is 11 residues. V lost 4 bases, J lost 6 bases, and 9 bases lay in between. The TCR comes from an adult who was a healthcare worker with PCR-confirmed SARS-CoV-2 infection or an uninfected control (not recorded which). The genes are TRBV30 and TRBJ1-1; D not resolved. The sample taken for sequencing was whole blood. The CDR3 DNA reads TGTGCCTGGACCATGGCCGCTGAAGCTTTCTTT. Its translation is CAWTMAAEAFF.